The clone carrying this TCR beta chain has a handful of counts. Antigen specificity is unknown. Each CDR3 protein gets one entry after TCRdb re-called the RT-PCR reads with MiXCR. The sample lists about 520,000 distinct CDR3 sequences, around 7.9% occurring once. The data are from a study of response to subunit inactivated influenza vaccine. The study, taken as a whole, reports: The authors proposed limited new T cell recruitment per seasonal influenza vaccination.

The CDR3 contains 15 residues. V gave up 5 bases and J gave up 6 bases; unmatched junction bases: 9. The TCR sequence derives from a man between 50 and 75 years old who received an inactivated influenza vaccine. The sequences come from PBMCs from blood, collected approximately 25 months after vaccination. The chain is built from TRBV12-3 or TRBV12-4 and TRBJ2-2; TRBD2 matches at 7 bases. The CDR3 DNA is TGTGCCAGCAGTCCTCAGGGAGGGCTTTCCGGGGAGCTGTTTTTT. Translated: CASSPQGGLSGELFF.